This is a list of T cell receptor beta chains from one sample in a study of cytomegalovirus exposure and HLA in healthy donors. Profiled with immunoSEQ multiplex PCR; TCRdb holds only in-frame clones, not every one. The sample contains 150,000 or so clones, 75% to 80% of which appear only once. Specimen: PBMCs. The origin of the receptors is a female donor in good health and CMV-seronegative. The CDR3 runs from the conserved cysteine through the conserved F or W. The D gene is left open where the match is weak. Clone size appears in some rows only: once, few, many, or a class for an expanded clone.

V	J	D	size	CDR3	DNA
TRBV6-1	TRBJ1-1	.	.	CASSETEAPQTEAFF	TGTGCCAGCAGTGAAACGGAGGCACCTCAGACTGAAGCTTTCTTT
TRBV5-4	TRBJ2-5	TRBD1	.	CASSLQGAEETQYF	TGTGCCAGCAGCTTACAGGGGGCCGAAGAGACCCAGTACTTC
TRBV27	TRBJ1-6	.	once	CASSSQGLTGSPLHF	TGTGCCAGCAGTTCTCAGGGACTTACAGGCTCACCCCTCCACTTT
TRBV29-1	TRBJ1-2	TRBD1	.	CSVGMGQNNYGYTF	TGCAGCGTTGGAATGGGACAGAATAACTATGGCTACACCTTC
TRBV5-1	TRBJ2-5	TRBD1	.	CASSHQSGQGWETQYF	TGCGCCAGCAGCCACCAGAGCGGACAGGGGTGGGAGACCCAGTACTTC
TRBV4-2	TRBJ2-2	TRBD1	.	CASSQVTLGQGRAAGELFF	TGTGCCAGCAGCCAAGTCACCCTCGGACAGGGTAGGGCGGCCGGGGAGCTGTTTTTT
TRBV5-8	TRBJ2-2	.	.	CASSEGLHTGELFF	TGTGCCAGCAGCGAGGGCCTTCACACCGGGGAGCTGTTTTTT
TRBV2	TRBJ1-1	.	.	CASSFLAESEAFF	TGTGCCAGCAGCTTTCTTGCAGAATCCGAAGCTTTCTTT
TRBV11-3	TRBJ1-1	TRBD1	.	CASSLGDRGPEAFF	TGTGCCAGCAGCTTAGGGGACAGGGGGCCTGAAGCTTTCTTT
TRBV29-1	TRBJ2-7	TRBD2	.	CSALQRDNEQYF	TGCAGCGCTTTACAGCGGGATAACGAGCAGTACTTC
TRBV6-1	TRBJ2-5	TRBD2	.	CASSYPGGRETQYF	TGTGCCAGCAGTTATCCGGGCGGGAGAGAGACCCAGTACTTC
TRBV11-2	TRBJ2-3	.	few	CASSLQSRQRSTDTQYF	TGTGCCAGCAGCTTACAATCGCGACAGCGATCCACAGATACGCAGTATTTT
TRBV7-8	TRBJ2-7	.	.	CASHRDFPPYEQYF	TGTGCCAGCCACAGGGATTTTCCTCCTTACGAGCAGTACTTC
TRBV6-4	TRBJ2-7	TRBD1	.	CASSDEGQGRDRVYYSYEQYF	TGTGCCAGCAGTGACGAGGGTCAAGGCCGGGACAGGGTGTATTATAGCTACGAGCAGTACTTC
TRBV19	TRBJ2-6	TRBD2	.	CASSILAGVSGANVLTF	TGTGCCAGTAGTATTCTAGCGGGGGTCTCTGGGGCCAACGTCCTGACTTTC
TRBV29-1	TRBJ1-1	.	.	CSVYFTEAFF	TGCAGCGTTTACTTCACTGAAGCTTTCTTT
TRBV28	TRBJ1-2	TRBD1	.	CASSLFSLISTGQGLTPNYGYTF	TGTGCCAGCAGTTTATTCTCTTTGATAAGCACCGGACAGGGGTTAACGCCAAACTATGGCTACACCTTC
TRBV11-2	TRBJ2-6	.	.	CASSLLRVSGANVLTF	TGTGCCAGCAGCTTGCTGAGGGTATCTGGGGCCAACGTCCTGACTTTC
TRBV5-1	TRBJ2-3	.	.	CASSLQGLDTQYF	TGCGCCAGCAGCCTGCAGGGATTAGATACGCAGTATTTT
TRBV2	TRBJ1-5	.	once	CATKEGGGDSNQPQHF	TGTGCCACCAAAGAAGGGGGGGGAGATAGCAATCAGCCCCAGCATTTT
TRBV7-3	TRBJ2-1	.	.	CASSLEPSYNEQFF	TGTGCCAGCAGCTTAGAACCCAGCTACAATGAGCAGTTCTTC
TRBV5-1	TRBJ2-5	.	.	CASSLDLGIQETQYF	TGCGCCAGCAGCTTGGATCTTGGCATCCAAGAGACCCAGTACTTC
TRBV6-1	TRBJ2-1	.	.	CASTSGEQFF	TGTGCCAGCACCTCGGGTGAGCAGTTCTTC
TRBV11-2	TRBJ2-3	TRBD2	.	CASSSSPTGGRADTQYF	TGTGCCAGCAGCTCCTCACCTACAGGCGGGAGAGCGGATACGCAGTATTTT
TRBV13	TRBJ1-1	.	.	CASSLETEAFF	TGTGCCAGCAGCTTAGAGACAGAAGCTTTCTTT
TRBV5-6	TRBJ1-1	.	few	CASGYPRGNTEAFF	TGTGCCAGCGGCTACCCTAGGGGGAACACTGAAGCTTTCTTT
TRBV27	TRBJ1-1	.	few	CASSPTGNTEAFF	TGTGCCAGCAGCCCGACAGGGAACACTGAAGCTTTCTTT
TRBV27	TRBJ1-5	.	few	CASSFRSSNQPQHF	TGTGCCAGCAGTTTTCGGAGTAGCAATCAGCCCCAGCATTTT
TRBV6-5	TRBJ2-2	TRBD1	.	CASSVGTGGTGELFF	TGTGCCAGCAGCGTAGGGACAGGGGGCACCGGGGAGCTGTTTTTT
TRBV29-1	TRBJ2-7	TRBD2	.	CSGGLAGDHYEQYF	TGCAGCGGGGGACTAGCGGGAGACCACTACGAGCAGTACTTC
TRBV9	TRBJ1-3	.	once	CASSVGGGSSGNTIYF	TGTGCCAGCAGCGTAGGTGGAGGATCCTCTGGAAACACCATATATTTT
TRBV29-1	TRBJ2-4	TRBD1	.	CSVEGAGQGVAKNIQYF	TGCAGCGTTGAAGGGGCTGGACAGGGGGTAGCCAAAAACATTCAGTACTTC
TRBV6-1	TRBJ2-1	.	.	CASTIGTSHYNEQFF	TGTGCCAGCACCATAGGGACTTCTCATTACAATGAGCAGTTCTTC
TRBV7-8	TRBJ2-7	TRBD1	.	CASSRQDRNNYEQYF	TGTGCCAGCAGCCGACAGGACAGGAATAACTACGAGCAGTACTTC
TRBV11-3	TRBJ2-1	TRBD1	.	CASSLGGTGVYNEQFF	TGTGCCAGCAGCTTAGGGGGGACAGGGGTCTACAATGAGCAGTTCTTC
TRBV7-2	TRBJ2-1	TRBD2	.	CASSLAGLAPNEQFF	TGTGCCAGCAGCTTAGCGGGACTAGCGCCCAATGAGCAGTTCTTC
TRBV19	TRBJ2-7	.	few	CASSIRGGGSSYEQYF	TGTGCCAGTAGTATAAGGGGAGGCGGCAGCTCCTACGAGCAGTACTTC
TRBV19	TRBJ2-7	TRBD2	.	CASSMGGVALEQYF	TGTGCCAGTAGTATGGGAGGGGTTGCGTTAGAGCAGTACTTC
TRBV2	TRBJ2-3	.	.	CASSEDLSTDTQYF	TGTGCCAGCAGTGAAGATCTGTCTACGGATACGCAGTATTTT
TRBV6-4	TRBJ1-2	TRBD1	.	CASSWQQGESYGYTF	TGTGCCAGCTCATGGCAACAGGGGGAGTCTTATGGCTACACCTTC
TRBV19	TRBJ2-7	.	.	CASSIDSQREQYF	TGTGCCAGTAGTATCGACAGCCAGAGAGAGCAGTACTTC
TRBV6-6	TRBJ2-7	TRBD2	.	CASSCGGAGYSYEQYF	TGTGCCAGCAGTTGCGGGGGAGCGGGGTACTCCTACGAGCAGTACTTC
TRBV11-1	TRBJ2-3	TRBD1	.	CASRHGVDRDNTQYF	TGTGCCAGCCGCCACGGGGTGGACAGGGACAATACGCAGTATTTT
TRBV18	TRBJ1-2	.	.	CASSPRSTGLSGEYGYTF	TGTGCCAGCTCACCGCGAAGCACGGGACTCTCTGGGGAATATGGCTACACCTTC
TRBV21-1	TRBJ1-2	.	few	CASFPDRPNGYTF	TGTGCCAGCTTCCCCGACAGGCCCAACGGCTACACCTTC
TRBV29-1	TRBJ1-3	.	.	CSVETTTGLRNTIYF	TGCAGCGTTGAAACTACGACAGGTCTCAGAAACACCATATATTTT